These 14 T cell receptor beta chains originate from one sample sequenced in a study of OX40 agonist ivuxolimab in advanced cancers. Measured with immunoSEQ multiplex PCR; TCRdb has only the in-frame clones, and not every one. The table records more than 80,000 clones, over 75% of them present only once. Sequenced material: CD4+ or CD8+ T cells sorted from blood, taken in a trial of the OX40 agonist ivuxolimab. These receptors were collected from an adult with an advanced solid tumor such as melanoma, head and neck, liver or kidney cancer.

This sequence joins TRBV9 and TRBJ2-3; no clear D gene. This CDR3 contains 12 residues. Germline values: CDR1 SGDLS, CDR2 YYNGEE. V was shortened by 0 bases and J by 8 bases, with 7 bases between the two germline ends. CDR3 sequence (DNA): TGTGCCAGCAGCGTAGGGTCTGGTACGCAGTATTTT. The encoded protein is CASSVGSGTQYF.

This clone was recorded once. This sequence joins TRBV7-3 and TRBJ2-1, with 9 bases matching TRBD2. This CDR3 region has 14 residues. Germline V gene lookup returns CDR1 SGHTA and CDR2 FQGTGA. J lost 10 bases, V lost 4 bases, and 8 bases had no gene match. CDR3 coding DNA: TGTGCCAGCAGCTCGCCGGGACTAGCACGGGAGCAGTTCTTC. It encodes CASSSPGLAREQFF.

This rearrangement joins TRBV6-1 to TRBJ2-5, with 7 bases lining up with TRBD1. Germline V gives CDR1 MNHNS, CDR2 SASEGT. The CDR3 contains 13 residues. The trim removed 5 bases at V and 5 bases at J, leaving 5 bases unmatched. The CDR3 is CASSQQGWETQYF. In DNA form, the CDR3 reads TGTGCCAGCAGTCAACAGGGGTGGGAGACCCAGTACTTC.

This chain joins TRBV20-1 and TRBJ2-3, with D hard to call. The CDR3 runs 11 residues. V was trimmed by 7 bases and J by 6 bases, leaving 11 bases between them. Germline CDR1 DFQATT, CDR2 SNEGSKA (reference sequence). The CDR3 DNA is TGCAGTGGCAACAAGGAGGATACGCAGTATTTT. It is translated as CSGNKEDTQYF.

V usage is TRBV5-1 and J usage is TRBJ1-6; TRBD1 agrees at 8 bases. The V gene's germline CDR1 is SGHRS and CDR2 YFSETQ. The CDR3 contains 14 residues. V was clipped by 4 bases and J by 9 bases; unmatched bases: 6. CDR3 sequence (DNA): TGCGCCAGCAGCGCAGGACAGGGAGGTTCACCCCTCCACTTT. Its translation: CASSAGQGGSPLHF.

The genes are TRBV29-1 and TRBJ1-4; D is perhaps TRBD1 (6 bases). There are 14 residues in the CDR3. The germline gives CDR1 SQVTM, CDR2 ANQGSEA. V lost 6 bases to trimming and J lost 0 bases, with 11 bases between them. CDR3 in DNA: TGCAGCGTGGGGGGGCCCCCAACTAATGAAAAACTGTTTTTT. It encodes CSVGGPPTNEKLFF.

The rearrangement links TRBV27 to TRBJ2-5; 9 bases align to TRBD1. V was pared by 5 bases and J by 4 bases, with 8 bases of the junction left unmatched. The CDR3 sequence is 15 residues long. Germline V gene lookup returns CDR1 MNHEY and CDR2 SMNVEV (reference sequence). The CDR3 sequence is CASSIAGQGLETQYF. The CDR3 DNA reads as TGTGCCAGCAGTATTGCGGGACAGGGACTAGAGACCCAGTACTTC.

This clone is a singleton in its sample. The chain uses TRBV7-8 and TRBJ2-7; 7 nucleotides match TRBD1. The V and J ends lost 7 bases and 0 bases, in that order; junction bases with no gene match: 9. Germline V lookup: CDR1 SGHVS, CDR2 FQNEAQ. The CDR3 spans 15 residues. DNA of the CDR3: TGTGCCAGCATGGATCTCGGGGACAGCTCCTACGAGCAGTACTTC. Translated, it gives CASMDLGDSSYEQYF.

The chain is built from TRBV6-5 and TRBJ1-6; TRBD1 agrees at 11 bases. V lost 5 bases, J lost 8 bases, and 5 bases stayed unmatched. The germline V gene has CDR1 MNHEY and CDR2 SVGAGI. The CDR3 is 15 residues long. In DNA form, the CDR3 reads TGTGCCAGCAGTAAGGACAGGGGGCCGTATTCACCCCTCCACTTT. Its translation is CASSKDRGPYSPLHF.

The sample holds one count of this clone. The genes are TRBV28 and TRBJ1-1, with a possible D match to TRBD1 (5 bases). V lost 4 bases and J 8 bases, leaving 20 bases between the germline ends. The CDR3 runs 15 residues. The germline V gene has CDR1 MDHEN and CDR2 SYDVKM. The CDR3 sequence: CASSSPPSGTGEAFF. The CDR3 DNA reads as TGTGCCAGCAGTTCACCCCCCTCAGGGACGGGAGAAGCTTTCTTT.

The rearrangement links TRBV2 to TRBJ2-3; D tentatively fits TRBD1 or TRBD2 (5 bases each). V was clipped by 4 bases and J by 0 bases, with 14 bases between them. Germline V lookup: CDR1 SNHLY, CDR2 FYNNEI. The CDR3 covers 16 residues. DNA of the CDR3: TGTGCCAGCAGTGGAGGGGCTGCTATAAGCACAGATACGCAGTATTTT. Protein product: CASSGGAAISTDTQYF.

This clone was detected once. The CDR3, as DNA: TGTGCCAGCAGCTTGGCTCAGCCCCAGCATTTT. As protein: CASSLAQPQHF. The rearrangement links TRBV5-4 to TRBJ1-5; D call uncertain. This CDR3 has 11 residues. The V gene lost 0 bases and the J gene lost 6 bases, with 1 base spanning the gap. Germline CDR1 is SGHNT and CDR2 is YYREEE (reference sequence).

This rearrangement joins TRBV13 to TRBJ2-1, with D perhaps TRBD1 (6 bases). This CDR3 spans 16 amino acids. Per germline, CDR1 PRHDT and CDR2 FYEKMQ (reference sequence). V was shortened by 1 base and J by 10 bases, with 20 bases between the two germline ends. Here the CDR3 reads CASSLVSAGAGGEQFF. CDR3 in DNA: TGTGCCAGCAGCTTAGTATCGGCAGGGGCCGGCGGGGAGCAGTTCTTC.

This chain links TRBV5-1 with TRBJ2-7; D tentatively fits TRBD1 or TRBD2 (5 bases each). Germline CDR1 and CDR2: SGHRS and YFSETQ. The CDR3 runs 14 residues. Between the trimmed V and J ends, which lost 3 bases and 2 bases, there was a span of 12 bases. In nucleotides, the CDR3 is TGCGCCAGCAGCTCTTTTGGGGGAACCTACGAGCAGTACTTC. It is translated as CASSSFGGTYEQYF.